The present entry profiles one TCR beta chain with its context. Its specific antigen is unknown. No quality values exist for individual bases; no much larger clone is one base distant. The CDR3 regions of human TCRbeta chains were subjected to immunosequencing. In the paper's pipeline: Repertoire TCRs were matched against a reference library of SARS-CoV-2-specific TCRs generated with the MIRA antigen-specificity platform. Breadth was defined as the fraction of unique TCRs that were SARS-CoV-2-associated, and depth was defined as the fraction of total T cells that were SARS-CoV-2-associated. Using the MIRA data, every spike-specific TCR was mapped to the spike region that the TCR reacted to and assigned to either a CD4 or a CD8 class. Log10-transformed breadth and depth values were compared by one-way ANOVA with Sidak's multiple comparisons tests. TCRdb took this table from immuneACCESS and kept in-frame rearrangements with V and J called. Such tables lack part of the clones; where checked against another copy, unresolved V genes explain under half of the gap, and the rest is unexplained. V and J calls plus clone size are reproduced from that table; the DNA served to infer D and trimming. The sample table records some 120,000 clones; 70% to 90% of these occur just once. The ten largest clones add up to 25% to 30% of the sample.

The data stem from a study of T cell responses to AZD1222 COVID-19 vaccine (TCRdb year 2021). About the investigation overall: AZD1222 recipients given second doses at about 4 weeks or at about 12 weeks were pooled, since spike-specific TCR depth and breadth were not found to differ between the two schedules. Enrollment into the trials was organized by age into subgroups of 18-55, 56-69 and 70-plus years, and those subgroups contained approximately 160, 26 and 62 TCR-sequenced participants, respectively. TCR sequencing covered more than 230 trial participants: some 210 given two doses of AZD1222 and about 26 given two doses of MenACWY control vaccine.

The paper's findings and limits, for the study overall: Reportedly, almost half of the unique spike-specific TCRs recognized epitopes lying outside the regions that are mutated in the B.1.351 and B.1.1.7 variants. The 56-69-year group was small, and its depth increase did not reach significance, likely because of low power. Conclusions about previously exposed vaccinees were limited because only six AZD1222 recipients were SARS-CoV-2 seropositive at baseline. Participants were mostly white British, with more females than males. The authors suggested clonal diversity may have been underestimated. Vaccine-associated CD4 TCRs spanned the whole spike protein, with dominant responses in regions 160-218 and 743-854. A significant rise in spike-specific TCR breadth and depth was observed after two AZD1222 doses relative to day 0 and relative to MenACWY recipients. Because no day 14 peak-response samples were available, the repertoires could be characterized only after the peak T cell response.

V sheds 3 bases and J sheds 1 base, leaving 12 bases between their ends. For CDR1 and CDR2, the germline V gene lists KGHSH and LQKENI. Its CDR3 holds 15 amino acids, cysteine through phenylalanine. Kept here is only the CDR3 DNA, which spans 45 bases and is read in frame from base 1. The time point label, as the study defines it: baseline before first vaccination. Vaccinee samples came from UK trials COV001 and COV002, including a single-blind randomized controlled phase 2/3 trial of AZD1222 (ChAdOx1 nCoV-19) in healthy adults. Trial participant PBMC samples were collected at day 0 and day 28 after the second dose for TCRbeta chain sequencing.

The chain is assembled from TRBV18 and TRBJ1-1, and the D gene may be TRBD1, 6 bases matching. The sample in question was peripheral blood, obtained on day 0 of AZD1222 vaccination. This clonotype was obtained from an adult in good health. The encoded CDR3 is CASSPRDIQNTEAFF. Read as DNA, the sequence is TGTGCCAGCTCACCCCGGGACATCCAGAACACTGAAGCTTTCTTT.